The subject of this entry is one T cell receptor beta chain. The antigen it recognizes is unknown. No much larger clone exists at a distance of one base, and base qualities are not known. Library creation used RT-PCR. Data came from an Illumina HiSeq 2500. TCRdb cleaned the public reads at Q25 with fastp, built clones with MiXCR and kept in-frame beta chains. All rows with the same CDR3 protein become a single entry with the most common DNA and genes. The sample table contains over 800,000 distinct CDR3 sequences; only one count was recorded for 21% of them. Roughly a tenth of the sample goes to the ten largest clones. The sample belongs to a study of response to subunit inactivated influenza vaccine (dated by TCRdb to between 2018 and 2020). Some background on the complete study: The study used deep quantitative T cell receptor repertoire profiling to track responses to a trivalent subunit inactivated influenza vaccine. Beyond this particular receptor, the publication reports: The authors suggested that each seasonal influenza vaccination may recruit only a limited number of new T cells.

V and J lose 5 bases and 4 bases, and a span of 10 bases separates them. Taken from cysteine to phenylalanine, the CDR3 has 13 residues. The retained sequence is limited to the CDR3, 39 bases, with the frame set at the first base. CDR1 and CDR2 are drawn from the germline V gene: SGHAT, FQNNGV. The chain employs TRBV11-2 and TRBJ2-3, with no D gene named confidently. The TCR originated in a man aged 50-59 years who received an inactivated influenza vaccine. Donor details come from another sample of the same person, matched by shared clones. This specimen consisted of PBMCs from blood, obtained about 5 days after vaccination. The bases are TGTGCCAGCAGCCCCACTATGGCAGATACGCAGTATTTT. This encodes CASSPTMADTQYF.